What follows is one TCR beta chain and its context. The record originates from a study of blood T cell repertoires in COVID-19. This table comes from immunoSEQ multiplex PCR, and its TCRdb copy is limited to in-frame clones, with some not included. The sample has around 36,000 clones; about four fifths are singletons. Germline V gene lookup returns CDR1 SGHVS and CDR2 FQNEAQ. CDR3 size: 12 residues. V was pared by 2 bases and J by 4 bases, with 6 bases between. This receptor was taken from a man older than 75 with active or convalescent COVID-19. The gene calls are TRBV7-8 and TRBJ2-7, with D unclear. The sequenced sample consisted of peripheral blood. The CDR3 sequence is CASSLSQYEQYF. DNA for the CDR3: TGTGCCAGCAGCTTATCACAATACGAGCAGTACTTC.